This record covers a single T cell receptor (beta chain). Per the authors' pipeline: It was from reference gene primer amplification that nucleated cell counts were estimated. TCRdb keeps only in-frame clones here, not all; method: immunoSEQ multiplex PCR. V, J and clone size are taken as reported in that table, and D and trimming were inferred from the DNA itself. This table holds roughly 150,000 clones, more than 65% found once. The record originates from a study of blood T cell repertoires in COVID-19. Study-wide background: Donors in the United States, Italy and Spain gave samples during acute or convalescent COVID-19.

With V trimmed by 0 bases and J by 3 bases, 7 bases remained unmatched. Per the germline V gene, CDR1 is GTSNPN and CDR2 is SVGIG (reference sequence). This CDR3 is 16 amino acids long. This TCR came from a woman between 45 and 60 years old in a cohort sampled during active or convalescent COVID-19. The chain is built from TRBV30 and TRBJ2-2; TRBD2 matches at 7 bases. Sequencing was done on a sample of peripheral blood. The CDR3 loop is CAWSVLGRADTGELFF. For the CDR3, the DNA is TGTGCCTGGAGTGTACTTGGGAGGGCGGACACCGGGGAGCTGTTTTTT.